The rows below give T cell receptor beta chains drawn from one sample of a study of T cells in Graves' hyperthyroidism and ophthalmopathy. TCRdb called the multiplex PCR reads again in MiXCR, with one record for every CDR3 protein. The table lists hundreds of thousands of distinct CDR3 sequences, 14% to 15% of them singletons. Sequenced sample: blood. These receptors were taken from a woman aged 40 to 50 with Graves' ophthalmopathy. The CDR3 runs from the conserved cysteine through the conserved F or W. D genes are given only for firm matches. The size of a clone is reported for some rows only, either as once, few or many, or as a class for expanded clones.

clone_size	d_call	v_call	j_call	cdr3_nt	cdr3_aa
many	NA	TRBV5-6	TRBJ2-5	TGTGCCAGCAGCTTGGGCGATTCAAGGACCCAGTACTTC	CASSLGDSRTQYF
many	NA	TRBV7-2	TRBJ1-1	TGTGCCAGCAGCTTGGACAGCTTCAACACTGAAGCTTTCTTT	CASSLDSFNTEAFF
many	NA	TRBV28	TRBJ1-2	TGTGCCAGCAGTATCCCGACAGTAAACTATGGCTACACCTTC	CASSIPTVNYGYTF
many	TRBD1	TRBV2	TRBJ2-3	TGTGCCAGCAGGAGGACAGGGAACACAGATACGCAGTATTTT	CASRRTGNTDTQYF
NA	NA	TRBV5-1	TRBJ1-5	TGCGCCAGCAGCTTGGGGTACGGCAATCAGCCCCAGCATTTT	CASSLGYGNQPQHF
many	NA	TRBV28	TRBJ2-4	TGTGCCAGCGGTCCGAGGGGGAGCATAGCCAAAAACATTCAGTACTTC	CASGPRGSIAKNIQYF
few	TRBD1	TRBV28	TRBJ1-2	TGTGCCAGCAGTTCCCAAGACAGGGGCTTAAATGGCTACACCTTC	CASSSQDRGLNGYTF
NA	NA	TRBV2	TRBJ2-3	TGTGCCAGCAGTGAAGGGGGCAGCGATACGCAGTATTTT	CASSEGGSDTQYF
many	NA	TRBV5-5	TRBJ1-5	TGTGCCAGCAGCTTGAGTCAGGGGTGGAATCAGCCCCAGCATTTT	CASSLSQGWNQPQHF
NA	TRBD1	TRBV4-1	TRBJ2-7	TGCGCCAGCAGCCAAGACGGACAGGGTGGATACGAGCAGTACTTC	CASSQDGQGGYEQYF
NA	TRBD2	TRBV4-2	TRBJ2-5	TGTGCCAGCAGCCAAGAACCCTCCGGGACTAGCGGGGAAGAGACCCAGTACTTC	CASSQEPSGTSGEETQYF
NA	NA	TRBV30	TRBJ1-1	TGTGCCTGGAACCCACTAGACACTGAAGCTTTCTTT	CAWNPLDTEAFF
many	NA	TRBV20-1	TRBJ2-6	TGCAGTGCTAGGGGACGCAATTACTCTGGGGCCAACGTCCTGACTTTC	CSARGRNYSGANVLTF
NA	NA	TRBV2	TRBJ1-2	TGTGCCAGCAGCGCGCCCATGACAGCGGTCCCCCTCTATGGCTACACCTTC	CASSAPMTAVPLYGYTF
many	TRBD2	TRBV7-9	TRBJ2-7	TGTGCCAGCAGCCCCCCCCGTGGGCTAGCGGGAGAGGGCTCCTACGAGCAGTACTTC	CASSPPRGLAGEGSYEQYF
many	TRBD1	TRBV6-2/TRBV6-3	TRBJ1-1	TGTGCCAGCAGGGGACAGGGGGAATTTTCATACACTGAAGCTTTCTTT	CASRGQGEFSYTEAFF
many	NA	TRBV29-1	TRBJ1-1	TGCAGCGTTGACAGGGGCATGAACACTGAAGCTTTCTTT	CSVDRGMNTEAFF
NA	NA	TRBV3-1	TRBJ2-7	TGTGCCAGCAGCCAAATGAGCGGTTCGAGGGAGCAGTACTTC	CASSQMSGSREQYF
many	NA	TRBV19	TRBJ1-2	TGTGCCAGTAGTCCAGGGGAGATCCATGGCTACACCTTC	CASSPGEIHGYTF
few	NA	TRBV9	TRBJ1-2	TGTGCCAGCAGCAGAGATGGGGGGACCTATGGCTACACCTTC	CASSRDGGTYGYTF
few	NA	TRBV7-8	TRBJ2-7	TGTGCCAGCAGCTTAGAATGGGGGCCAACCTACGAGCAGTACTTC	CASSLEWGPTYEQYF
many	TRBD2	TRBV11-2	TRBJ2-2	TGTGCCAGCAGCTTAGGTCTAGCGGGAGGGCCAGGTACCGAGGAGCTGTTTTTT	CASSLGLAGGPGTEELFF
few	NA	TRBV7-8	TRBJ2-7	TGTGCCAGCAGCTTAGTGTTGAAAGTCGAGCAGTACTTC	CASSLVLKVEQYF
few	NA	TRBV6-5	TRBJ1-1	TGTGCCAGCAGTTACTCTGATGCTACTGAAGCTTTCTTT	CASSYSDATEAFF
many	TRBD1	TRBV28	TRBJ2-5	TGTGCCAACCAGGGGGCTGGGAGGGAGACCCAGTACTTC	CANQGAGRETQYF
many	NA	TRBV6-2/TRBV6-3	TRBJ1-1	TGTGCCAGCAGTTGGTCGAACACTGAAGCTTTCTTT	CASSWSNTEAFF
NA	NA	TRBV29-1	TRBJ1-1	TGCAGCGTCCACAACCCAGGAGAGAACACTGAAGCTTTCTTT	CSVHNPGENTEAFF
many	NA	TRBV6-1	TRBJ1-5	TGTGCCACCAGGGCCTCCCGAGATGGCAATCAGCCCCAGCATTTT	CATRASRDGNQPQHF
many	NA	TRBV29-1	TRBJ2-5	TGCAGCGTCCGGTACCAAGAGACCCAGTACTTC	CSVRYQETQYF
NA	TRBD1	TRBV28	TRBJ2-4	TGTGCCAGCAGTTCCTGGACAGGGTTAAACATTCAGTACTTC	CASSSWTGLNIQYF
many	TRBD1	TRBV2	TRBJ1-1	TGTGCCAGCAGTGAGGGAGACAGGGGCTCCACTGAAGCTTTCTTT	CASSEGDRGSTEAFF
many	NA	TRBV6-7	TRBJ1-1	TGTGCCAGCAGAGGACAGAGGAACACTGAAGCTTTCTTT	CASRGQRNTEAFF
many	NA	TRBV6-2/TRBV6-3	TRBJ2-7	TGTGCCAGCATCCCGGGACACTCAGTCACCTACGAGCAGTACTTC	CASIPGHSVTYEQYF
few	NA	TRBV7-3	TRBJ2-1	TGTGCCAGCAGCCCACACCTGGGGGCCAGCTCCTACAATGAGCAGTTCTTC	CASSPHLGASSYNEQFF
many	NA	TRBV20-1	TRBJ2-7	TGCAGTGCTACGACCAACTACGAGCAGTACTTC	CSATTNYEQYF
many	TRBD1	TRBV19	TRBJ2-1	TGTGCCAGTAGTATAGCAGGGGGCGCGGTCCACAATGAGCAGTTCTTC	CASSIAGGAVHNEQFF
many	NA	TRBV6-1	TRBJ2-7	TGTGCCAGCAGTCTAGGGGGGGGAGGGAGGACTTACGAGCAGTACTTC	CASSLGGGGRTYEQYF
many	TRBD2	TRBV20-1	TRBJ2-7	TGCAGTGCTAGAGATTTGGGTAGCGGGAGGTACTACGAGCAGTACTTC	CSARDLGSGRYYEQYF
many	NA	TRBV6-5	TRBJ1-2	TGTGCCAGCAGTTTCTCGACCCTAACAGGCTTAGATGGCTACACCTTC	CASSFSTLTGLDGYTF
many	NA	TRBV19	TRBJ2-7	TGTGCCAGTAGTATGCCGGATTCCTACGAGCAGTACTTC	CASSMPDSYEQYF
NA	NA	TRBV27	TRBJ1-2	TGTGCCAGCAGTCCCAATCCGTCGGCCTATGGCTACACCTTC	CASSPNPSAYGYTF